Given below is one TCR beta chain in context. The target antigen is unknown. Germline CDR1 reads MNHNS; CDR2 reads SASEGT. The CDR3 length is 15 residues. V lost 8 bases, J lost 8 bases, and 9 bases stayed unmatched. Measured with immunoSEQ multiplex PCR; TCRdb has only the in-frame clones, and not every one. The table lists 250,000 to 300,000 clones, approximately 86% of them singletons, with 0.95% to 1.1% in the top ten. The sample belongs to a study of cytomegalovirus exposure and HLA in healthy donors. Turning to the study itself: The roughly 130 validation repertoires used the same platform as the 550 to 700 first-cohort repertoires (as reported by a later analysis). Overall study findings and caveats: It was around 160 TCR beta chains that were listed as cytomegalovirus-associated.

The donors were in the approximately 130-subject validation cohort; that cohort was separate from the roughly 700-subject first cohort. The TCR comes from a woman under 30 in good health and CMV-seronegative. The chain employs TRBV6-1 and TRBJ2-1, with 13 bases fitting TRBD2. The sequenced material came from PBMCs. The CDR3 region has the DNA TGTGCCAGCCAACAGCGGACTAGCGGGAGAGATGAGCAGTTCTTC. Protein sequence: CASQQRTSGRDEQFF.